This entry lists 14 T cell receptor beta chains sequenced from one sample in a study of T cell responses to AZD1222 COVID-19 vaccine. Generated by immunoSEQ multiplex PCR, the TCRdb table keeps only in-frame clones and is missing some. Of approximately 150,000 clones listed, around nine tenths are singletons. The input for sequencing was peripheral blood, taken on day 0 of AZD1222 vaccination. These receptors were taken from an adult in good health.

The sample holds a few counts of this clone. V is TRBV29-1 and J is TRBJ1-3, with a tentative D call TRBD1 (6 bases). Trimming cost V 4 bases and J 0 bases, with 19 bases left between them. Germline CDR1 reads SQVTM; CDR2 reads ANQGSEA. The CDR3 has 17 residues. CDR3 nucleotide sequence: TGCAGCGTTGTGGTTCCCCGGGGGCCTGACTCTGGAAACACCATATATTTT. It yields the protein CSVVVPRGPDSGNTIYF. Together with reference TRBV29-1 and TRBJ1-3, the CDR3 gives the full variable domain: SAVISQKPSRDICQRGTSLTIQCQVDSQVTMMFWYRQQPGQSLTLIATANQGSEATYESGFVIDKFPISRPNLTFSTLTVSNMSPEDSSIYLCSVVVPRGPDSGNTIYFGEGSWLTVV.

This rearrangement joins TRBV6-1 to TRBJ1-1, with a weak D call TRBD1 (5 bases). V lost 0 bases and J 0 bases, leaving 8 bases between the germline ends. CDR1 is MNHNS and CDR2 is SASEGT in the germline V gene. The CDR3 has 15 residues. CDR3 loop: CASSEATGLNTEAFF. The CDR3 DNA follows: TGTGCCAGCAGTGAAGCTACAGGCTTGAACACTGAAGCTTTCTTT.

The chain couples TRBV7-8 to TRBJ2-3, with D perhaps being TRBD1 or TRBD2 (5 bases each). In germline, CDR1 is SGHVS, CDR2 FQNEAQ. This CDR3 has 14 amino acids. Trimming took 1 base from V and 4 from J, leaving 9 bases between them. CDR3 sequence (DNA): TGTGCCAGCAGCTTAGGGCAGGGAGCAGATACGCAGTATTTT. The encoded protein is CASSLGQGADTQYF.

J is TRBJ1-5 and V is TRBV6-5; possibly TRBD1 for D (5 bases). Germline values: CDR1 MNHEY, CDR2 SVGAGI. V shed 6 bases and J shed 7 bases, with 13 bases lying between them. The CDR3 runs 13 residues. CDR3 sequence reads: CASSLGASQPQHF. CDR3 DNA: TGTGCCAGCAGCCTCGGGGCGAGCCAGCCCCAGCATTTT.

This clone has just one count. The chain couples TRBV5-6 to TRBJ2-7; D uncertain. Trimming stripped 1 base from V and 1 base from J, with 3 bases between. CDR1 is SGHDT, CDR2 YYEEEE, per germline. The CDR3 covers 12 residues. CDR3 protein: CASSLWSYEQYF. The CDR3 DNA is TGTGCCAGCAGCTTGTGGTCCTACGAGCAGTACTTC. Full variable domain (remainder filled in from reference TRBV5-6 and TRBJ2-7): DAGVTQSPTHLIKTRGQQVTLRCSPKSGHDTVSWYQQALGQGPQFIFQYYEEEERQRGNFPDRFSGHQFPNYSSELNVNALLLGDSALYLCASSLWSYEQYFGPGTRLTVT.

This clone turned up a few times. The CDR3 nucleotides read TGTGCCAGTAAGGTCCGCCGGGACGGACCCTATGGCTACACCTTC. It specifies CASKVRRDGPYGYTF. The gene calls are TRBV19 and TRBJ1-2; possibly TRBD1 for D (5 bases). Germline V CDR1 and CDR2: LNHDA, SQIVND (reference sequence). The CDR3 spans 15 residues. V was clipped by 7 bases and J by 4 bases, with 19 bases between them.

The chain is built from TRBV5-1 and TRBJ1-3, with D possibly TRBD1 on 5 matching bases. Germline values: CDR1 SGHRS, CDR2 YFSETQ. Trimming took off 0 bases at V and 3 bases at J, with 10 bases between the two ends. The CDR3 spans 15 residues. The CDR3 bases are TGCGCCAGCAGCTTGGGGCAGGGTAATGGAAACACCATATATTTT. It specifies CASSLGQGNGNTIYF.

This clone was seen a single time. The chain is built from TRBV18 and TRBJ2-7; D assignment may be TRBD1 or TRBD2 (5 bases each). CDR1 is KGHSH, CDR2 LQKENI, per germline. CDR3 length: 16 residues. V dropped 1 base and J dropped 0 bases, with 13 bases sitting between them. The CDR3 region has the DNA TGTGCCAGCTCACCACTTTTCGGGGCACCCTCCTACGAGCAGTACTTC. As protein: CASSPLFGAPSYEQYF.

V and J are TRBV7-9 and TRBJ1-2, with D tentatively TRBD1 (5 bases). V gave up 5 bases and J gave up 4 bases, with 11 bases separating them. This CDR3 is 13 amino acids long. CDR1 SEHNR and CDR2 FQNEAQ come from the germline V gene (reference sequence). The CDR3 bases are TGTGCCAGCAGCCCACAGGAGGCCTATGGCTACACCTTC. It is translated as CASSPQEAYGYTF.

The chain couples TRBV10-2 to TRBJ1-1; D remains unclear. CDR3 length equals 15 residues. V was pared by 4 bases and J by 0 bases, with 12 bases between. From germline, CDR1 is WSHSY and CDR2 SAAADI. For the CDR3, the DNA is TGCGCCAGCAGTGGGTTGTCAGTTTTGAACACTGAAGCTTTCTTT. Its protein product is CASSGLSVLNTEAFF.

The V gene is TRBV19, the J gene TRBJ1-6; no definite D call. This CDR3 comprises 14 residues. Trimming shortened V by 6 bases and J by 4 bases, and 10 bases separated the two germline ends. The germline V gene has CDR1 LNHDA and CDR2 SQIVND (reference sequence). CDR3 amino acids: CASRHREYNSPLHF. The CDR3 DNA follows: TGTGCCAGTAGACACCGGGAATATAATTCACCCCTCCACTTT.

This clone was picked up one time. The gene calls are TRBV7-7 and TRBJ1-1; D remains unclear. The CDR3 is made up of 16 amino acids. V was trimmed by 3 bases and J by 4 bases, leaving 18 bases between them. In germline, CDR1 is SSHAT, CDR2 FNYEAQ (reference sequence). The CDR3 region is CASSFPPHDVGTEAFF. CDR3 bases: TGTGCCAGCAGCTTCCCCCCCCATGACGTCGGCACTGAAGCTTTCTTT.

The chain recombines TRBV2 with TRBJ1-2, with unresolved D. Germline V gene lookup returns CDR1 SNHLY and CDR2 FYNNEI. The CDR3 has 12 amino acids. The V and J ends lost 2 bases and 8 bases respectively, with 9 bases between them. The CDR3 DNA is TGTGCCAGCAGTGAATTGGGGAGGGGCTACACCTTC. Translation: CASSELGRGYTF.

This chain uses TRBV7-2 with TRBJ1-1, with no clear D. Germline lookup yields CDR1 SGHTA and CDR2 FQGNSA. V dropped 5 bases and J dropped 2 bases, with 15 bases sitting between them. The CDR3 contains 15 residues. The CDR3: CASSTDPGLNTEAFF. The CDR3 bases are TGTGCCAGCAGCACGGACCCCGGGCTCAACACTGAAGCTTTCTTT.